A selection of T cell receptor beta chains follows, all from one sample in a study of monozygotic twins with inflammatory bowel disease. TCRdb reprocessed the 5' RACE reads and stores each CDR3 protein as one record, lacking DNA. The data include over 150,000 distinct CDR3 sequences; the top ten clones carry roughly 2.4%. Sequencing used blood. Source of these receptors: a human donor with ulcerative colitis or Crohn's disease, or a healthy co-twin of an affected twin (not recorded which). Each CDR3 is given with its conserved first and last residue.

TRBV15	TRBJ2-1	CATSRSLGGQVYNEQFF
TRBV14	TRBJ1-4	CASSQDSSSTNEKLFF
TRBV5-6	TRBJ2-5	CASSRTGDETQYF
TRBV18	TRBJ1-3	CASSPPSGSGNTIYF
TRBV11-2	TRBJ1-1	CASSWTGYGGTEAFF
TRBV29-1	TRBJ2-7	CSVVGQGVYEQYF
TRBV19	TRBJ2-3	CASSLRGVTDTQYF
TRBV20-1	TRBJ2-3	CSARGRGNTDTQYF
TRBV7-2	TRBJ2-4	CASSPDGHAKNIQYF
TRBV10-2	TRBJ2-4	CASSGTFKNIQYF
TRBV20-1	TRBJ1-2	CSARDTGRGYTF
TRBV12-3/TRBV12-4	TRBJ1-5	CASSKGQFQPQHF
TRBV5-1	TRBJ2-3	CASAPGTDTQYF
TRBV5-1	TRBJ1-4	CASSSGVANEKLFF
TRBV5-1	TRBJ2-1	CASSQLPNLEQFF
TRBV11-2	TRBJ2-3	CASSPPTARGGLGEYTDTQYF
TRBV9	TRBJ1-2	CASSVSAGSNYGYTF